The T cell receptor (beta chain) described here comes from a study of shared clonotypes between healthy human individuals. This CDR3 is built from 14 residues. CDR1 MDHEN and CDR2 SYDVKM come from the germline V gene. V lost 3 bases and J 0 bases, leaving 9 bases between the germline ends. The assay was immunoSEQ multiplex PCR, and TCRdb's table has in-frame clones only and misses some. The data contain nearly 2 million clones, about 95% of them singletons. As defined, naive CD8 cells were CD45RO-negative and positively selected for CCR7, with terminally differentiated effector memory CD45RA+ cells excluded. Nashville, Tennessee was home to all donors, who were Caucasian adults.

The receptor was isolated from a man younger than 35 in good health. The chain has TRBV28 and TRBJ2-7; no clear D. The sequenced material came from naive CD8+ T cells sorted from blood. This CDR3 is CASSFLTDSYEQYF. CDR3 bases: TGTGCCAGCAGTTTTTTGACGGACTCCTACGAGCAGTACTTC.